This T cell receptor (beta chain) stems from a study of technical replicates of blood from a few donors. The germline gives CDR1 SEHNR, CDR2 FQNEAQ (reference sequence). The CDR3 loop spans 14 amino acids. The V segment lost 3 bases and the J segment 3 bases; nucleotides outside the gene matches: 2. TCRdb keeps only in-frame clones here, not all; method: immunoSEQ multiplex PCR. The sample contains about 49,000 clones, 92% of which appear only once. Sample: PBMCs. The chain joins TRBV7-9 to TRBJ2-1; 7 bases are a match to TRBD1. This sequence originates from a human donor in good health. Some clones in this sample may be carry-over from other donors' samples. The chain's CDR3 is CASSLGQNYNEQFF. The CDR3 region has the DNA TGTGCCAGCAGCTTGGGACAGAACTACAATGAGCAGTTCTTC.